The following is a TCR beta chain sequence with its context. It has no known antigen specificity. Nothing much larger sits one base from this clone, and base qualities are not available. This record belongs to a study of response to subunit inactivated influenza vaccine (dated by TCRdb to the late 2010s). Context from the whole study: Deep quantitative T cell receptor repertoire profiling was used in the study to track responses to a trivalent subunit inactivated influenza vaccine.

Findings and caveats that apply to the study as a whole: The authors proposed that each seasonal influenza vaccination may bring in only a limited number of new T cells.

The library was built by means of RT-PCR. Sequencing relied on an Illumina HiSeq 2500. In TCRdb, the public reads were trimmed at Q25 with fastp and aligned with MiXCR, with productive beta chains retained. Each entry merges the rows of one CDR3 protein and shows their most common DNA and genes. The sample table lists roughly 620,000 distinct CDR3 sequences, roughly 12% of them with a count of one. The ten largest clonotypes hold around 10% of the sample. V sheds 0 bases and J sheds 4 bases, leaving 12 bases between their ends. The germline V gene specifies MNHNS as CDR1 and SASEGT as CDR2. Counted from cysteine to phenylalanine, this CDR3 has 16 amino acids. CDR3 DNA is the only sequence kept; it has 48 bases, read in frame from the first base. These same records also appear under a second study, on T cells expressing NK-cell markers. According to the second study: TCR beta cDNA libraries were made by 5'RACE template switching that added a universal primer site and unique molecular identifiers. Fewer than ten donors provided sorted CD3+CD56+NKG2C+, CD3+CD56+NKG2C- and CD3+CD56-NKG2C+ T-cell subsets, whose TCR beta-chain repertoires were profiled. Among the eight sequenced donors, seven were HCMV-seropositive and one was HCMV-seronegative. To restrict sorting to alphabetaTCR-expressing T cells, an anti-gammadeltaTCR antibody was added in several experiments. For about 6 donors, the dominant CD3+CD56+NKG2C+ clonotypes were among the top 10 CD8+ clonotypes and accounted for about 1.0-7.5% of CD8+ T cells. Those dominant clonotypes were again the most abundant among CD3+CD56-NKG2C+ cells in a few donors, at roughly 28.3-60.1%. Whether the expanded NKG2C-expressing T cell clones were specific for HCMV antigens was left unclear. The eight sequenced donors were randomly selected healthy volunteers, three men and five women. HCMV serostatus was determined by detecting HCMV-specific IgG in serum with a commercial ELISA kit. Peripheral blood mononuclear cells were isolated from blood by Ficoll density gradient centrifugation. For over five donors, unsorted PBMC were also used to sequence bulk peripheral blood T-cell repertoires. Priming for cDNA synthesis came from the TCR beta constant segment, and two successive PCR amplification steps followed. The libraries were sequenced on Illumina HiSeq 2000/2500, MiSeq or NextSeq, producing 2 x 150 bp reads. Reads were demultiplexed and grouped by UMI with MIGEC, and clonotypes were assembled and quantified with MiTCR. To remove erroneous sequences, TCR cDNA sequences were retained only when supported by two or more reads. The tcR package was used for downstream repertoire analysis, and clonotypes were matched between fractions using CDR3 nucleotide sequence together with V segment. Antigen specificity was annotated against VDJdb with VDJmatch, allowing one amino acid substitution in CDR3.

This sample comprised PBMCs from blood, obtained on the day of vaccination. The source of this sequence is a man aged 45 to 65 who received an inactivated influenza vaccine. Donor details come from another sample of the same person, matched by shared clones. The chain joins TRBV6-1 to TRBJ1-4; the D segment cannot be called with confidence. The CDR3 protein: CASSEAIRALNEKLFF. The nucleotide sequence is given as TGTGCCAGCAGTGAAGCAATCCGGGCTCTTAATGAAAAACTGTTTTTT.